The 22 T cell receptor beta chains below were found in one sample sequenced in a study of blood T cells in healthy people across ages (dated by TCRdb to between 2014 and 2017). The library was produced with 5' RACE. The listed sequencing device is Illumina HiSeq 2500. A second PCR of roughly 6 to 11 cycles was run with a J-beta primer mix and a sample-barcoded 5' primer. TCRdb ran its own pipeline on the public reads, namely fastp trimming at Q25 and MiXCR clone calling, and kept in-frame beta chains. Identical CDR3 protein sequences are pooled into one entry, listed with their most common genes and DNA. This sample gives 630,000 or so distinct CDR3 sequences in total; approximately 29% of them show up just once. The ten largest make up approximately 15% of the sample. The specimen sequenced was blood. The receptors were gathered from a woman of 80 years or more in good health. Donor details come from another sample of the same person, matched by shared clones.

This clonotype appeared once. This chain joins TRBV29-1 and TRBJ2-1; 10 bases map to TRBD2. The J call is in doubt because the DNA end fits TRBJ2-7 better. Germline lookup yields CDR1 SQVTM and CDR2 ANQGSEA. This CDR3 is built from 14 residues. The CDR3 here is CSVVSGGVYNEQYF. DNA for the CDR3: TGCAGCGTGGTGAGCGGGGGGGTTTACAATGAGCAGTACTTC.

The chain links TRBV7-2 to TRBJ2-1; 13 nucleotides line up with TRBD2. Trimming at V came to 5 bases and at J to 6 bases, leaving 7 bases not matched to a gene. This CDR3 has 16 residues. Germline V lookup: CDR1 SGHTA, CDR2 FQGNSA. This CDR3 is CASSRPGLAGFNEQFF. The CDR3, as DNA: TGTGCCAGCAGCCGACCGGGACTAGCGGGGTTCAATGAGCAGTTCTTC.

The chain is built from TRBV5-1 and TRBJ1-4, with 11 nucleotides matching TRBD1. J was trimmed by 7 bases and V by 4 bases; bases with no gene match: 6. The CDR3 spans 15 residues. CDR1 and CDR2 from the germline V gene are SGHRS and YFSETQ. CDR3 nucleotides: TGCGCCAGCAGCCCGGATGGACAGGGGGCTGAAAAACTGTTTTTT. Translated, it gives CASSPDGQGAEKLFF.

CDR3 sequence (DNA): TGCGCCAGCAGTGAATCAGAAAGGGGGACCCAGTACTTC. Amino acids: CASSESERGTQYF. V gene TRBV10-2 combines with J gene TRBJ2-5, with a possible D match to TRBD1 (5 bases). CDR3 length equals 13 residues. Trimming shortened V by 3 bases and J by 7 bases, and 12 bases separated the two germline ends. The germline V gene encodes CDR1 WSHSY and CDR2 SAAADI.

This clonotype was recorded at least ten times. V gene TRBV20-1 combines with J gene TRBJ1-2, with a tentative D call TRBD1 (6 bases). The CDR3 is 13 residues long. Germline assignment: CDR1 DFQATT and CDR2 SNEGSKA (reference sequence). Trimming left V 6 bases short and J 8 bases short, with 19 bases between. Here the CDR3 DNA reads TGCAGTGCCGGTGGGGGGGCGTTTGACGGCTACACCTTC. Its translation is CSAGGGAFDGYTF.

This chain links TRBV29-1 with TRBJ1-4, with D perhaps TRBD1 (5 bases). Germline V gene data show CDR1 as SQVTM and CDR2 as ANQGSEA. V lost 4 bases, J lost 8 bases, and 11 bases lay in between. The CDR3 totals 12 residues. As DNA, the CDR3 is TGCAGCGTTGGCCAGGGCTGGGAAAAACTGTTTTTT. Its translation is CSVGQGWEKLFF. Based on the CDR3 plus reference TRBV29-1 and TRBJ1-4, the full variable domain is SAVISQKPSRDICQRGTSLTIQCQVDSQVTMMFWYRQQPGQSLTLIATANQGSEATYESGFVIDKFPISRPNLTFSTLTVSNMSPEDSSIYLCSVGQGWEKLFFGSGTQLSVL.

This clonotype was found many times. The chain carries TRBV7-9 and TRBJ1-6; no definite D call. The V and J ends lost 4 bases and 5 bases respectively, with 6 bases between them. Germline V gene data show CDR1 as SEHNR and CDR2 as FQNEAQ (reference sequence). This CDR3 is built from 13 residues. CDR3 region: CASSSGNNSPLHF. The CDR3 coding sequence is TGTGCCAGCAGCTCGGGGAATAATTCACCCCTCCACTTT.

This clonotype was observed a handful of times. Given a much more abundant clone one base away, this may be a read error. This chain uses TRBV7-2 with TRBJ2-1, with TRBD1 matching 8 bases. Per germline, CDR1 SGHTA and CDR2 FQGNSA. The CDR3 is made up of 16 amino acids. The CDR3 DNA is TGTGCCAACAGCTCCAGGGGGACAGGTTATCTCTGGGAGCAGTTCTTC. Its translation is CANSSRGTGYLWEQFF.

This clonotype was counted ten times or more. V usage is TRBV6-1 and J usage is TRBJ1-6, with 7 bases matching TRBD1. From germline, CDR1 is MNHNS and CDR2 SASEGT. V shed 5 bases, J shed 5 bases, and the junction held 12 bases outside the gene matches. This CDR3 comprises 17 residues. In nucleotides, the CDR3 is TGTGCCAGCAGTCGATTCCGAGCCGGGACAGATAATTCACCCCTCCACTTT. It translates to CASSRFRAGTDNSPLHF.

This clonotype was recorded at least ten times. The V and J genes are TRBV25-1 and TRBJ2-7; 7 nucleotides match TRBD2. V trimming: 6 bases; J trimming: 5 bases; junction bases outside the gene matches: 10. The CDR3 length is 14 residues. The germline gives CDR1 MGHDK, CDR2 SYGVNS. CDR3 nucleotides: TGTGCCAGCAGCGACTGGCAGGGAGGGGACGAGCAGTACTTC. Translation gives CASSDWQGGDEQYF.

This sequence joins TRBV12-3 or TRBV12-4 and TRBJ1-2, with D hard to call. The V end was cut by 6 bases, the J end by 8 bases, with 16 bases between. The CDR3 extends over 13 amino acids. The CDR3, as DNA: TGTGCCAGCAGCCAAGAAAGAGTCAAAGGCTACACCTTC. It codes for CASSQERVKGYTF.

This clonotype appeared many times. The CDR3 reads CATSDLLGENQYEQFF. CDR3 coding DNA: TGTGCCACCAGTGATTTGCTCGGGGAAAATCAATATGAGCAGTTCTTC. The chain is built from TRBV24-1 and TRBJ2-1; D possibly corresponds to TRBD2 (5 bases). This CDR3 has 16 amino acids. CDR1 KGHDR and CDR2 SFDVKD come from the germline V gene. V gave up 0 bases and J gave up 8 bases, with 16 bases separating them.

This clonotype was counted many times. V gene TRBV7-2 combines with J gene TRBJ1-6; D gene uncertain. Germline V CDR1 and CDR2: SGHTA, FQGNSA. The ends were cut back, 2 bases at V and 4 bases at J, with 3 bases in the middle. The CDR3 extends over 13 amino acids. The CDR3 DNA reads TGTGCCAGCAGCTTACCGTATAATTCACCCCTCCACTTT. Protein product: CASSLPYNSPLHF.

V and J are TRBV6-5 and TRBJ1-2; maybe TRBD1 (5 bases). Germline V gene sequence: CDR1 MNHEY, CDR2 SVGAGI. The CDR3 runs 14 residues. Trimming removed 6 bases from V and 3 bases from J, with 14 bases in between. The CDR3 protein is CASSPGTLDYGYTF. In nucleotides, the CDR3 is TGTGCCAGCAGCCCCGGGACCCTAGACTATGGCTACACCTTC.

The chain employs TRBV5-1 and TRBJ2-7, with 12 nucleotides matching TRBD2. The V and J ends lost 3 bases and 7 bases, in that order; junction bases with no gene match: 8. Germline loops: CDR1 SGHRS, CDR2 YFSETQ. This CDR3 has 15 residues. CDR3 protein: CASSSGLAGLLEQYF. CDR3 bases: TGCGCCAGCAGCTCTGGACTAGCGGGGTTGCTTGAGCAGTACTTC. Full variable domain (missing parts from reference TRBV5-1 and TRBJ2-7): KAGVTQTPRYLIKTRGQQVTLSCSPISGHRSVSWYQQTPGQGLQFLFEYFSETQRNKGNFPGRFSGRQFSNSRSEMNVSTLELGDSALYLCASSSGLAGLLEQYFGPGTRLTVT.

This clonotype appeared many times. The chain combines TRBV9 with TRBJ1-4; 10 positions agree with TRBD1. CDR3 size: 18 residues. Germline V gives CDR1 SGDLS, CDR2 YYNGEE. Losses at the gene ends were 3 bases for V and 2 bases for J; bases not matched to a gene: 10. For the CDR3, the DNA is TGTGCCAGCAGCGAGACAGGGGGCTCCCTACTTACTAATGAAAAACTGTTTTTT. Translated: CASSETGGSLLTNEKLFF. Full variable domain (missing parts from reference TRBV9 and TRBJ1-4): DSGVTQTPKHLITATGQRVTLRCSPRSGDLSVYWYQQSLDQGLQFLIQYYNGEERAKGNILERFSAQQFPDLHSELNLSSLELGDSALYFCASSETGGSLLTNEKLFFGSGTQLSVL.

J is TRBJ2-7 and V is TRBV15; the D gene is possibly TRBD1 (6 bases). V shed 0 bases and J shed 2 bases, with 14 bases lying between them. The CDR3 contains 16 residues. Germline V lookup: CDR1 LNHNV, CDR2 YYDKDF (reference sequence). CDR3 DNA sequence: TGTGCCACCAGCAGAGATCGAGGGGGTTACACCTACGAGCAGTACTTC. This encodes CATSRDRGGYTYEQYF.

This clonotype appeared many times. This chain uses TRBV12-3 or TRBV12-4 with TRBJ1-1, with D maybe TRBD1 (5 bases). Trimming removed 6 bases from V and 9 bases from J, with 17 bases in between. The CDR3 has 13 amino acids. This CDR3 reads CASSPREGVKAFF. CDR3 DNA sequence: TGTGCCAGCAGCCCAAGGGAAGGGGTTAAAGCTTTCTTT.

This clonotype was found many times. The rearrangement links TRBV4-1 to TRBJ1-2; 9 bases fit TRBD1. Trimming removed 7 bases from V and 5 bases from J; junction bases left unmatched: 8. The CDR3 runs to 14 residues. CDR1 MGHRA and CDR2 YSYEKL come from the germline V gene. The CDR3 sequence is CASNLGQGKYGYTF. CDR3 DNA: TGCGCCAGCAACCTAGGACAGGGGAAATATGGCTACACCTTC.

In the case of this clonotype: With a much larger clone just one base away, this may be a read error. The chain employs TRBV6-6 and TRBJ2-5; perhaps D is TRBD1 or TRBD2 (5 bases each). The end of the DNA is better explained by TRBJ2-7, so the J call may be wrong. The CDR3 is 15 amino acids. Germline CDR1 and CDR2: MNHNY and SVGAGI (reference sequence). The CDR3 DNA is TGTGCCAGCAGCCCGGGACGGGCAAGTACCTACGAGCAGTACTTC. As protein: CASSPGRASTYEQYF.

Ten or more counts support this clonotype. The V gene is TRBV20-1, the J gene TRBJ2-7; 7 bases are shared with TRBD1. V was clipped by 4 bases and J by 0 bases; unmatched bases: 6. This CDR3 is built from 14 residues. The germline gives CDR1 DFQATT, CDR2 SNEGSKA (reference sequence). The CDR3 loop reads CSATDRVISYEQYF. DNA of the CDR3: TGCAGTGCTACAGACAGGGTCATCTCCTACGAGCAGTACTTC.

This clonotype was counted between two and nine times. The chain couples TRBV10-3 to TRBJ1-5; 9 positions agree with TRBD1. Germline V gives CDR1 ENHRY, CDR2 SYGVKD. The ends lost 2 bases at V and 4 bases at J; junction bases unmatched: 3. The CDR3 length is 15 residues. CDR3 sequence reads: CAISETGGGNQPQHF. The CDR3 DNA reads TGTGCCATCAGTGAGACAGGGGGCGGGAATCAGCCCCAGCATTTT.